These 25 T cell receptor beta chains share one sample of origin, sequenced in a study of monozygotic twins with inflammatory bowel disease. TCRdb re-analyzed the 5' RACE reads; it lists each CDR3 protein once, without DNA. The sample has 150,000 to 200,000 distinct CDR3 sequences. Sample: blood. These receptors were taken from a human donor with ulcerative colitis or Crohn's disease, or a healthy co-twin of an affected twin (not recorded which).

This rearrangement joins TRBV5-1 to TRBJ2-3. The CDR3 covers 13 residues. Germline values: CDR1 SGHRS, CDR2 YFSETQ. The CDR3 reads CASSLGETDTQYF.

The J gene is TRBJ2-3, the V gene TRBV5-1. The CDR3 consists of 15 residues. Germline CDR1 reads SGHRS; CDR2 reads YFSETQ. The CDR3 here is CASSFSAISTDTQYF.

This chain links TRBV5-6 with TRBJ2-5. Germline assignment: CDR1 SGHDT and CDR2 YYEEEE. The CDR3 consists of 13 residues. The CDR3 is CASSLVSEETQYF. Variable domain in full (rest from reference TRBV5-6 and TRBJ2-5): DAGVTQSPTHLIKTRGQQVTLRCSPKSGHDTVSWYQQALGQGPQFIFQYYEEEERQRGNFPDRFSGHQFPNYSSELNVNALLLGDSALYLCASSLVSEETQYFGPGTRLLVL.

The chain uses TRBV2 and TRBJ2-1; TCRdb selects TRBD2, and the lack of DNA leaves this call unchecked. Germline-derived CDR1 and CDR2 are SNHLY and FYNNEI. The CDR3 is 15 residues long. Here the CDR3 reads CASSRPGTSPDEQFF.

The chain has TRBV6-4 and TRBJ2-2; the D call of TRBD2 rests on TCRdb alone, since no DNA is present to check it. Germline values: CDR1 MRHNA, CDR2 SNTAGT. The CDR3 loop spans 21 amino acids. The CDR3 spells CASSNRPGLAGGPRDTGELFF.

The rearrangement links TRBV9 to TRBJ2-2; there is no DNA to check the TCRdb D call of TRBD1. Germline-derived CDR1 and CDR2 are SGDLS and YYNGEE. CDR3 length: 12 amino acids. The CDR3 loop is CASTWDRGELFF.

This rearrangement joins TRBV12-3 or TRBV12-4 to TRBJ1-2; TCRdb returns TRBD1, unconfirmable since there is no DNA. The CDR3 totals 16 residues. CDR3 sequence: CASSRELGAYNYGYTF.

The V gene is TRBV6-2 or TRBV6-3, the J gene TRBJ2-5; lacking DNA, the TRBD2 call made by TCRdb goes unchecked. CDR1 is MNHEY, CDR2 SVGEGT, per germline. This CDR3 comprises 15 residues. CDR3 protein: CASSYPGLVGETQYF.

The chain uses TRBV20-1 and TRBJ2-7; the TCRdb call, TRBD1, lacks DNA for checking. The germline CDR1 and CDR2 sequences are DFQATT and SNEGSKA (reference sequence). The CDR3 runs to 13 residues. The CDR3 protein is CSAPPGQAHEQYF.

The V gene is TRBV9, the J gene TRBJ2-2; TCRdb gives TRBD2 as the D gene, but with no DNA this cannot be confirmed. CDR1 is SGDLS and CDR2 is YYNGEE in the germline V gene. This CDR3 has 16 amino acids. CDR3 sequence: CASSVDPSGFTGELFF.

The chain joins TRBV12-3 or TRBV12-4 to TRBJ2-3; TCRdb selects TRBD2, and the lack of DNA leaves this call unchecked. This CDR3 is 13 amino acids long. CDR3 loop: CASRLAGGDTQYF.

This chain joins TRBV7-2 and TRBJ2-6; no DNA is available, so the TRBD1 call from TCRdb remains unchecked. This CDR3 has 17 residues. Germline V gene lookup returns CDR1 SGHTA and CDR2 FQGNSA. This chain's CDR3 is CASSLGLGQSGANVLTF. Using reference TRBV7-2 and TRBJ2-6 for the parts outside the CDR3, the full variable domain is GAGVSQSPSNKVTEKGKDVELRCDPISGHTALYWYRQSLGQGLEFLIYFQGNSAPDKSGLPSDRFSAERTGGSVSTLTIQRTQQEDSAVYLCASSLGLGQSGANVLTFGAGSRLTVL.

V is TRBV30 and J is TRBJ2-4; the TCRdb D gene call, TRBD2, has no DNA to confirm it. The CDR3 runs to 17 residues. Germline assignment: CDR1 GTSNPN and CDR2 SVGIG (reference sequence). Here the CDR3 reads CAWAPVTSGVAKNIQYF.

The chain links TRBV9 to TRBJ1-5. The CDR3 length is 17 residues. Germline CDR1 SGDLS, CDR2 YYNGEE. The CDR3 spells CASSAGPHPNSNQPQHF.

This chain links TRBV5-1 with TRBJ1-4; with no DNA, the TCRdb D assignment of TRBD1 cannot be verified. Germline lookup yields CDR1 SGHRS and CDR2 YFSETQ. The CDR3 covers 15 residues. This CDR3 reads CASSEAQGGHEKLFF.

The chain uses TRBV6-1 and TRBJ1-1. The CDR3 runs 14 residues. Germline values: CDR1 MNHNS, CDR2 SASEGT. CDR3 amino acids: CASSRGGGDTEAFF.

The chain carries TRBV21-1 and TRBJ2-7. TRBV21-1 is recorded as a pseudogene. This CDR3 has 14 amino acids. CDR3 in amino acids: CASSKGHTDYEQYF.

V usage is TRBV7-2 and J usage is TRBJ1-5; TCRdb indicates TRBD1, and absent DNA this call remains unverified. Germline CDR1 and CDR2: SGHTA and FQGNSA. This CDR3 region has 15 residues. CDR3 sequence reads: CASSFSTGVKQPQHF.

V usage is TRBV11-2 and J usage is TRBJ2-2; TCRdb gives TRBD2 as the D gene, but with no DNA this cannot be confirmed. Germline lookup yields CDR1 SGHAT and CDR2 FQNNGV. CDR3 length: 19 amino acids. CDR3 sequence reads: CASSLGAGRAGANTGELFF.

The chain links TRBV5-1 to TRBJ2-3; absent DNA, TCRdb's TRBD1 call cannot be checked. This CDR3 comprises 15 residues. Germline V gene data show CDR1 as SGHRS and CDR2 as YFSETQ. The CDR3 loop is CASSFFGGATDTQYF.

The chain recombines TRBV24-1 with TRBJ2-7; TCRdb picks TRBD1, but there is no DNA to check that call. The CDR3 runs 13 residues. Germline V lookup: CDR1 KGHDR, CDR2 SFDVKD. CDR3: CATSDPSGYEQYF.

The CDR3 region is CASSDPPGANNSPLHF. The chain has TRBV10-2 and TRBJ1-6. CDR1 is WSHSY, CDR2 SAAADI, per germline. CDR3 length: 16 amino acids.

V is TRBV7-9 and J is TRBJ2-3; TCRdb returns TRBD2, unconfirmable since there is no DNA. CDR1 is SEHNR, CDR2 FQNEAQ, per germline (reference sequence). The CDR3 is made up of 16 amino acids. CDR3 in amino acids: CASSFAGGPRTDTQYF.

The V and J genes are TRBV5-1 and TRBJ2-7; absent DNA, TCRdb's TRBD1 call cannot be checked. Per germline, CDR1 SGHRS and CDR2 YFSETQ. CDR3 length: 13 residues. The chain's CDR3 is CASTPGTAYEQYF.

The genes are TRBV4-3 and TRBJ2-3; TCRdb returns TRBD1, unconfirmable since there is no DNA. Germline CDR1 and CDR2: LGHNA and YSLEER. The CDR3 runs to 15 residues. CDR3 protein: CASSQGPGRTDTQYF.